The subject of this entry is one T cell receptor beta chain. V was shortened by 10 bases and J by 4 bases, with 16 bases between the two germline ends. This CDR3 comprises 13 residues. Germline V gene data show CDR1 as LGHDT and CDR2 as YNNKEL (reference sequence). Under the authors' procedure: The assay estimated nucleated cells by amplifying reference gene primers. Clones were sequenced by immunoSEQ multiplex PCR, and TCRdb holds only the in-frame ones, with some missing. The D gene and trimming were derived from the DNA, and the V and J assignments and clone size from that table. The sample has approximately 150,000 clones; roughly 88% are singletons. The sample originates from a study of blood T cell repertoires in COVID-19. In the study overall: Italy, Spain and the United States were the sources of the convalescent and acute COVID-19 samples. The analysed material was cDNA or gDNA that came from T cells, B-cell-depleted T cells, or PBMCs.

The specimen sequenced was peripheral blood. The chain recombines TRBV3-1 (or the pseudogene TRBV3-2) with TRBJ1-1; no definite D call. The source of this sequence is a woman aged 45-65 years with acute or convalescent COVID-19. CDR3 loop: CATSGPEGTEAFF. DNA of the CDR3: TGTGCCACCTCGGGCCCCGAGGGCACTGAAGCTTTCTTT.